The sequence of this TCR beta chain was determined in a study of blood T cell repertoires in COVID-19 (dated by TCRdb to the early 2020s). Some background on the complete study: Samples from collaborators originated in the United States, Italy and Spain and spanned both the acute and convalescent phases of COVID-19. The samples were drawn from the first 160 participants of the ongoing ImmuneRACE study and from over 950 subjects provided by 6 global collaborators. Deeply sampled blood TCRbeta repertoires from subjects exposed to, actively infected with, or recovered from COVID-19 were included in the dataset. Where available, HLA class I and class II types were obtained from metadata supplied by the sample provider rather than from assay-based typing. The repertoires were made available in a free public database intended to serve as a resource for research on the immune response to SARS-CoV-2. The prospective study material was composed of cDNA or gDNA derived from T cells, B-cell-depleted T cells, or PBMCs. Sample metadata almost always included a de-identified subject ID, COVID-19 status, age in years and sex.

CDR1 ENHRY and CDR2 SYGVKD were looked up in the germline V gene. The junction carries 17 bases between V and J, which are trimmed by 8 bases and 4 bases respectively. The CDR3, cysteine through phenylalanine, is 14 amino acids long. Kept here is only the CDR3 DNA, which spans 42 bases and is read in frame from base 1. On this clone: No cognate antigen has been identified for it. No base-level quality is on record; no much larger clone is a single base apart.

Whole blood was collected in K2EDTA tubes by collaborating institutions according to the institutions' own protocols. Collaborator samples were shipped for TCRbeta analysis as frozen whole blood, isolated PBMCs, or DNA extracted from either sample type. TCRbeta CDR3 regions were amplified from genomic DNA by means of the immunoSEQ Assay, a bias-controlled multiplex PCR. The paper's processing steps were these. Nucleated cell counts per sample were estimated from amplification of reference gene primers within the assay. To quantify the absolute abundance of each unique TCRbeta CDR3 rearrangement, sequence reads were collapsed and filtered. For each sample, productive Simpson clonality was calculated as the square root of Simpson's diversity index across productive rearrangements. TCRdb re-hosts the immuneACCESS table, in-frame sequences only. Its copies lack some clones; in the studies checked, an unresolved V gene accounts for under half of them, and the cause for the rest is not known. V and J calls plus clone size are reproduced from that table; the DNA served to infer D and trimming. The sample table lists 230,000 or so clones, around 80% of them with a count of one. The ten largest clones capture 15% to 20% of the sample.

Here is what the overall study found, with its caveats: Clinical and demographic metadata were provided uncurated, with the amount varying by source and participant.

The chain is made from TRBV10-3 and TRBJ1-2; TRBD1 is possibly the D segment (5 matching bases). Source material: peripheral blood. This clonotype was obtained from a young man with active or convalescent COVID-19. The CDR3 in this case is CAIGDGGSFYGYTF. The DNA reads TGTGCCATCGGCGACGGGGGGAGTTTCTATGGCTACACCTTC.